The 8 T cell receptor beta chains below come from one sample, sequenced in a study of cytomegalovirus exposure and HLA in healthy donors. Both 60 Vbeta primers and 13 Jbeta primers went into the PCR. Assay: immunoSEQ multiplex PCR; the TCRdb copy retains only in-frame clones and omits some. The sample includes approximately 95,000 clones, about 86% of them seen just once. Sequenced: PBMCs. The receptor source for this set is an older woman in good health and CMV-seropositive.

CDR3 bases: TGCGCCAGCAGAGAATGGGGGACTAGCGGAACTTACACCTACGAGCAGTACTTC. This translates into CASREWGTSGTYTYEQYF. The chain has TRBV10-2 and TRBJ2-5; 11 nucleotides agree with TRBD2. With the DNA end fitting TRBJ2-7 better, the J assignment may be wrong. The CDR3 contains 18 residues. Looked up from germline, CDR1 is WSHSY and CDR2 is SAAADI.

The chain joins TRBV18 to TRBJ2-5, with D hard to call. The CDR3 extends over 13 amino acids. V was cut by 3 bases and J by 0 bases, with 5 bases left in between. Germline V gene data show CDR1 as KGHSH and CDR2 as LQKENI. This chain's CDR3 is CASSPVYQETQYF. The CDR3, as DNA: TGTGCCAGCTCACCCGTGTACCAAGAGACCCAGTACTTC.

This clone was counted between two and nine times. The chain combines TRBV4-1 with TRBJ2-7, with D unclear. Trimming cost V 0 bases and J 4 bases, with 7 bases left between them. Germline loops: CDR1 MGHRA, CDR2 YSYEKL. The CDR3 consists of 13 residues. This CDR3 reads CASSQDEDYEQYF. In DNA form, the CDR3 reads TGCGCCAGCAGCCAAGATGAGGATTACGAGCAGTACTTC.

The rearrangement uses TRBV5-1 and TRBJ2-7; 9 bases match TRBD1. Germline CDR1 is SGHRS and CDR2 is YFSETQ. The CDR3 contains 16 residues. V lost 0 bases and J lost 3; bases outside the gene matches: 7. DNA for the CDR3: TGCGCCAGCAGCTTGGCCAAAACAGGGGGCGGCTACGAGCAGTACTTC. This translates into CASSLAKTGGGYEQYF.

The CDR3 sequence is CASSWGGERLSTQYF. The CDR3 DNA reads TGTGCCAGCAGCTGGGGGGGAGAAAGGTTAAGTACGCAGTATTTT. J is TRBJ2-3 and V is TRBV5-6; TRBD2 aligns across 7 bases. With V trimmed by 3 bases and J by 8 bases, 12 bases remained unmatched. The CDR3 consists of 15 residues. Germline V gene data show CDR1 as SGHDT and CDR2 as YYEEEE.

This chain links TRBV11-2 with TRBJ2-2; D remains ambiguous. V lost 7 bases and J 1 base, leaving 4 bases between the germline ends. Germline CDR1 and CDR2: SGHAT and FQNNGV. The CDR3 sequence is 12 residues long. CDR3 loop: CASTLNTGELFF. The CDR3 DNA reads TGTGCCAGCACCCTGAACACCGGGGAGCTGTTTTTT.

This sequence joins TRBV29-1 and TRBJ2-7; perhaps TRBD2 as D (6 bases). The CDR3 is 12 amino acids. The V end lost 1 base, the J end lost 5 bases, and 9 bases lay between the germline ends. In germline, CDR1 is SQVTM, CDR2 ANQGSEA. The CDR3 protein is CSVEGGGDEQYF. As DNA, the CDR3 is TGCAGCGTTGAAGGGGGAGGAGACGAGCAGTACTTC.

CDR3 DNA: TGCGCCAGCAGCTTGGCCAGGACAGAGTATGGCTACACCTTC. Amino acids: CASSLARTEYGYTF. The gene calls are TRBV5-1 and TRBJ1-2; possibly TRBD1 for D (6 bases). V was cut by 0 bases and J by 5 bases, with 11 bases left in between. Germline lookup yields CDR1 SGHRS and CDR2 YFSETQ. This CDR3 spans 14 amino acids.